Below are 11 T cell receptor beta chains sequenced from a single sample in a study of T cell responses to AZD1222 COVID-19 vaccine. Produced via immunoSEQ multiplex PCR; TCRdb's table is partial and in-frame only. In the table there are about 200,000 clones, 91% of which are singletons. Sequences were derived from peripheral blood, sampled 28 days after the second AZD1222 dose. The receptors here all came from an adult who received the AZD1222 COVID-19 vaccine.

The genes are TRBV19 and TRBJ1-5, with 8 bases aligning to TRBD1. Germline lookup yields CDR1 LNHDA and CDR2 SQIVND (reference sequence). The CDR3 totals 16 residues. Losses at the gene ends were 5 bases for V and 3 bases for J; bases not matched to a gene: 9. The CDR3 region is CASSGGPDRVNQPQHF. CDR3 in DNA: TGTGCCAGTAGTGGGGGGCCGGACAGGGTCAATCAGCCCCAGCATTTT.

This clone has just a few counts. V is TRBV5-1 and J is TRBJ1-3; no clear D gene. The CDR3 totals 16 residues. Germline loops: CDR1 SGHRS, CDR2 YFSETQ. Deletions cut 0 bases from V and 2 bases from J, with 12 bases between. In nucleotides, the CDR3 is TGCGCCAGCAGCTTGGAGGGCCCAGCAACTGGAAACACCATATATTTT. It codes for CASSLEGPATGNTIYF.

This chain uses TRBV4-3 with TRBJ2-3; D is ambiguous. The ends were cut back, 0 bases at V and 7 bases at J, with 11 bases in the middle. The CDR3 loop spans 14 amino acids. Germline V gene data show CDR1 as LGHNA and CDR2 as YSLEER. CDR3 residues: CASSQDVSIYTQYF. The CDR3 DNA reads TGCGCCAGCAGCCAAGATGTAAGCATTTATACGCAGTATTTT.

CDR3 nucleotide sequence: TGCGCCAGCAGTCCTCCGGGACAGGGCGGTGAAAAACTGTTTTTT. This codes for CASSPPGQGGEKLFF. The V call is TRBV5-1, the J call TRBJ1-4; 9 bases are a match to TRBD1. CDR1 is SGHRS and CDR2 is YFSETQ in the germline V gene. V dropped 5 bases and J dropped 7; count of bases not matched to a gene: 9. The CDR3 length is 15 residues.

The chain couples TRBV27 to TRBJ1-1, with a weak D call TRBD1 (5 bases). CDR1 and CDR2 (germline): MNHEY, SMNVEV (reference sequence). The V end was cut by 6 bases, the J end by 1 base, with 9 bases between. This CDR3 is 13 amino acids long. This CDR3 reads CASSYGQNTEAFF. The DNA for the CDR3 is TGTGCCAGCAGCTATGGACAGAACACTGAAGCTTTCTTT.

This chain connects TRBV12-5 to TRBJ1-2; 10 nucleotides line up with TRBD1. J was trimmed by 4 bases and V by 0 bases; bases with no gene match: 2. Germline CDR1 and CDR2: LGHNT and FRNRAP. The CDR3 runs 15 residues. CDR3 in amino acids: CASGLVDRGPYGYTF. The CDR3 nucleotides are TGTGCTAGTGGTTTGGTTGACAGGGGGCCCTATGGCTACACCTTC.

CDR3 region: CASTLITDTQYF. The DNA for the CDR3 is TGTGCCAGCACCCTAATCACAGATACGCAGTATTTT. The chain combines TRBV11-2 with TRBJ2-3; D is unclear. In germline, CDR1 is SGHAT, CDR2 FQNNGV. The CDR3 is 12 residues long. The ends were cut back, 7 bases at V and 2 bases at J, with 7 bases in the middle.

Details on this clone: Other DNA sequences in this sample translate to the same CDR3. The V gene is TRBV5-1, the J gene TRBJ2-7; tentatively, D is TRBD2 (5 bases). The V and J ends lost 0 bases and 1 base respectively, with 8 bases between them. This CDR3 is 14 amino acids long. Germline CDR1 and CDR2: SGHRS and YFSETQ. As DNA, the CDR3 is TGCGCCAGCAGCTTGGTGTCGGGATCCTACGAGCAGTACTTC. Translating it yields CASSLVSGSYEQYF.

The rearrangement links TRBV2 to TRBJ2-2; D possibly uses TRBD1 or TRBD2 (6 bases each). The CDR3 spans 15 residues. V was trimmed by 10 bases and J by 6 bases, leaving 21 bases between them. Per germline, CDR1 SNHLY and CDR2 FYNNEI. The CDR3 DNA reads TGTGCCATCCAAGGGGGGTCTGGTCTGGCCGGGGAGCTGTTTTTT. This codes for CAIQGGSGLAGELFF.

CDR3 nucleotide sequence: TGTGCCAGCAGTGCGCCGGGACAGGGGACTCGTAATTCACCCCTCCACTTT. This codes for CASSAPGQGTRNSPLHF. The J gene is TRBJ1-6, the V gene TRBV28; TRBD1 aligns across 10 bases. This CDR3 is built from 17 residues. Germline V CDR1 and CDR2: MDHEN, SYDVKM. J lost 6 bases, V lost 5 bases, and 10 bases had no gene match.

V gene TRBV30 combines with J gene TRBJ2-7, with TRBD1 matching over 10 bases. The CDR3 covers 13 residues. V lost 0 bases, J lost 7 bases, and 3 bases stayed unmatched. Per germline, CDR1 GTSNPN and CDR2 SVGIG (reference sequence). DNA for the CDR3: TGTGCCTGGAGTGTCCGGGACAGGGGAGAGCAGTACTTC. It encodes CAWSVRDRGEQYF.